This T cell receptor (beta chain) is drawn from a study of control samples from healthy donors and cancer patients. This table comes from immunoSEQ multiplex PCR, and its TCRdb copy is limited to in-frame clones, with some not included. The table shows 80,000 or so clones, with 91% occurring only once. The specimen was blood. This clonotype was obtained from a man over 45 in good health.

The CDR3 DNA is TGCGCCAGCAGCCAAGCCAACTCTGGAAACACCATATATTTT. Its protein is CASSQANSGNTIYF. The rearrangement joins TRBV4-1 to TRBJ1-3; D is uncertain. This CDR3 spans 14 amino acids. Trimming stripped 1 base from V and 0 bases from J, with 4 bases between. Germline V gene data show CDR1 as MGHRA and CDR2 as YSYEKL.